What follows are 15 T cell receptor beta chains derived from one specimen sequenced in a study of shared clonotypes between healthy human individuals. Profiling relied on immunoSEQ multiplex PCR, and the TCRdb table lists in-frame clones only, not all of them. This sample yields a few million clones, of which approximately 93% are seen a single time; 0.3% to 0.4% belongs to the top ten. Sequenced sample: naive CD4+ T cells from PBMCs. As for subset: CD45RA+ positively selected. The receptors were gathered from a man between 18 and 29 years old in good health. Some clones in this sample may be carry-over from other donors' samples.

This chain joins TRBV30 and TRBJ1-2; D perhaps matches TRBD1 (6 bases). The CDR3 is made up of 13 amino acids. Germline lookup yields CDR1 GTSNPN and CDR2 SVGIG (reference sequence). The V end lost 0 bases, the J end lost 8 bases, and 13 bases lay between the germline ends. In DNA, the CDR3 is TGTGCCTGGAGTGTACTGGTCAGGGGCGGCTACACCTTC. This translates into CAWSVLVRGGYTF. The full variable domain, rest sourced from reference TRBV30 and TRBJ1-2, is SQTIHQWPATLVQPVGSPLSLECTVEGTSNPNLYWYRQAAGRGLQLLFYSVGIGQISSEVPQNLSASRPQDRQFILSSKKLLLSDSGFYLCAWSVLVRGGYTFGSGTRLTVV.

This chain joins TRBV6-5 and TRBJ2-3; D unclear. Looked up from germline, CDR1 is MNHEY and CDR2 is SVGAGI. V lost 7 bases, J lost 6 bases, and 14 bases lay in between. The CDR3 sequence is 13 residues long. This CDR3 is CASTPNRKDTQYF. The CDR3 DNA reads as TGTGCCAGCACCCCAAACCGTAAGGATACGCAGTATTTT.

The rearrangement links TRBV19 to TRBJ2-5; tentative D call: TRBD2 (5 bases). The germline V gene has CDR1 LNHDA and CDR2 SQIVND (reference sequence). The CDR3 has 14 residues. V was cut by 4 bases and J by 1 base, with 10 bases left in between. The chain's CDR3 is CASSKLDAQETQYF. The CDR3 DNA reads as TGTGCCAGTAGTAAACTAGATGCCCAAGAGACCCAGTACTTC.

The rearrangement uses TRBV18 and TRBJ1-1; TRBD1 might be the D (5 bases). V lost 5 bases and J lost 1, with 11 bases in between. CDR3 length: 14 amino acids. The germline V gene encodes CDR1 KGHSH and CDR2 LQKENI. CDR3 protein: CASSGQGTNTEAFF. In DNA form, the CDR3 reads TGTGCCAGCTCAGGTCAGGGTACGAACACTGAAGCTTTCTTT.

The chain uses TRBV4-1 and TRBJ2-5, with 8 positions matching TRBD2. Unmatched junction bases numbered 5, after V lost 4 bases and J lost 4 bases. Germline V CDR1 and CDR2: MGHRA, YSYEKL. CDR3 length: 14 amino acids. The CDR3 coding sequence is TGCGCCAGCAGCCGCCTGACTAGCGTAGAGACCCAGTACTTC. This encodes CASSRLTSVETQYF.

J is TRBJ2-7 and V is TRBV28, with 7 bases aligning to TRBD1. The junction had 17 bases not matched to a gene; V was cut back by 7 bases and J by 5 bases. This CDR3 is built from 16 residues. CDR1 and CDR2 (germline): MDHEN, SYDVKM. For the CDR3, the DNA is TGTGCCAGCACCGACAGGGCGTCCGTTGGATTCCACGAGCAGTACTTC. Translation: CASTDRASVGFHEQYF.

Notes on this clone: The identical CDR3 is also encoded by other nucleotide sequences in the sample. V usage is TRBV9 and J usage is TRBJ2-5; possible D gene TRBD2, 6 bases. The length of the CDR3 is 14 residues. Trimming pared 0 bases from V and 2 bases from J, leaving 8 bases between. Per germline, CDR1 SGDLS and CDR2 YYNGEE. The CDR3 sequence is CASSVEGLQETQYF. CDR3 bases: TGTGCCAGCAGCGTAGAGGGACTTCAAGAGACCCAGTACTTC.

The DNA for the CDR3 is TGTGCCAGCAGTGACCGGGATGGGACCCAGTACTTC. Translation gives CASSDRDGTQYF. V is TRBV2 and J is TRBJ2-5; the D gene is possibly TRBD2 (5 bases). The CDR3 extends over 12 amino acids. Germline lookup yields CDR1 SNHLY and CDR2 FYNNEI. Deletions cut 3 bases from V and 7 bases from J, with 9 bases between.

The chain links TRBV28 to TRBJ1-1; unclear D gene. The germline CDR1 and CDR2 sequences are MDHEN and SYDVKM. The CDR3 length is 12 residues. V was shortened by 11 bases and J by 4 bases, with 14 bases between the two germline ends. The CDR3 loop is CAGSSVITEAFF. DNA for the CDR3: TGTGCCGGAAGCAGTGTAATCACTGAAGCTTTCTTT. Full variable domain (missing parts from reference TRBV28 and TRBJ1-1): DVKVTQSSRYLVKRTGEKVFLECVQDMDHENMFWYRQDPGLGLRLIYFSYDVKMKEKGDIPEGYSVSREKKERFSLILESASTNQTSMYLCAGSSVITEAFFGQGTRLTVV.

The gene calls are TRBV5-1 and TRBJ2-2; 8 nucleotides agree with TRBD1. The CDR3 covers 19 residues. The V gene's germline CDR1 is SGHRS and CDR2 YFSETQ. V trimming: 1 base; J trimming: 0 bases; junction bases outside the gene matches: 11. The CDR3 DNA reads as TGCGCCAGCAGCTTGCAGGACAGGGCTAGGACTACGAACACCGGGGAGCTGTTTTTT. It yields the protein CASSLQDRARTTNTGELFF.

This clone was picked up one time. This chain connects TRBV5-1 to TRBJ2-2, with D perhaps given as TRBD1 or TRBD2 (6 bases each). V shed 6 bases and J shed 0 bases, with 15 bases lying between them. The CDR3 is made up of 16 amino acids. Germline V gene lookup returns CDR1 SGHRS and CDR2 YFSETQ. The CDR3 sequence: CASNPRGPTNTGELFF. As DNA, the CDR3 is TGCGCCAGCAATCCCCGGGGGCCAACGAACACCGGGGAGCTGTTTTTT.

The chain has TRBV27 and TRBJ2-3; TRBD2 agrees at 10 bases. The CDR3 spans 17 residues. Looked up from germline, CDR1 is MNHEY and CDR2 is SMNVEV (reference sequence). The trim removed 2 bases at V and 4 bases at J, leaving 9 bases unmatched. CDR3 amino acids: CASSLGPASGSPDTQYF. The DNA of the CDR3 is TGTGCCAGCAGTTTAGGCCCCGCTAGCGGGAGCCCAGATACGCAGTATTTT.

This clone appeared once. The same CDR3 also results from other DNA sequences found in this sample. The chain links TRBV19 to TRBJ1-2; 7 nucleotides agree with TRBD1. The CDR3 has 14 residues. In germline, CDR1 is LNHDA, CDR2 SQIVND (reference sequence). Unmatched junction bases numbered 3, after V lost 3 bases and J lost 2 bases. The CDR3 DNA is TGTGCCAGTAGTATTCGGGACAGCAACTATGGCTACACCTTC. Translated: CASSIRDSNYGYTF.

This clone was detected once. The chain recombines TRBV27 with TRBJ2-7; 8 positions agree with TRBD1. The CDR3 extends over 14 amino acids. Germline V gives CDR1 MNHEY, CDR2 SMNVEV (reference sequence). The J segment lost 5 bases and the V segment lost 5 bases, leaving 8 bases of the junction unmatched. Here the CDR3 DNA reads TGTGCCAGCAGTACCGGGGACAGGACCCACGAGCAGTACTTC. Its protein product is CASSTGDRTHEQYF.

This clone was picked up one time. This rearrangement joins TRBV4-3 to TRBJ2-2, with TRBD2 as a possible D gene (6 bases). V was clipped by 0 bases and J by 3 bases, with 11 bases between them. The CDR3 totals 16 residues. Germline CDR1 and CDR2: LGHNA and YSLEER. CDR3 nucleotides: TGCGCCAGCAGCCAAGATTGGAGGGTTGACACCGGGGAGCTGTTTTTT. Protein sequence: CASSQDWRVDTGELFF.